This T cell receptor (beta chain) was sequenced during a study of T cells after somatic rescue of genetic block. Generated by immunoSEQ multiplex PCR, the TCRdb table keeps only in-frame clones and is missing some. Here the sample spans roughly 67,000 clones, 85% to 95% being singletons. The trim removed 5 bases at V and 7 bases at J, leaving 12 bases unmatched. The CDR3 has 16 residues. Germline assignment: CDR1 SEHNR and CDR2 FQNEAQ (reference sequence). The genes are TRBV7-9 and TRBJ2-1; 9 nucleotides match TRBD2. Sequences were obtained from peripheral blood mononuclear cells (PBMCs). The sequence derives from a man between 35 and 55 years old. The CDR3 DNA sequence: TGTGCCAGCAGCCCCGAGGGGCGGGGGGGCCGGAATGAGCAGTTCTTC. It encodes CASSPEGRGGRNEQFF. Full variable domain (rest looked up from reference TRBV7-9 and TRBJ2-1): DTGVSQNPRHKITKRGQNVTFRCDPISEHNRLYWYRQTLGQGPEFLTYFQNEAQLEKSRLLSDRFSAERPKGSFSTLEIQRTEQGDSAMYLCASSPEGRGGRNEQFFGPGTRLTVL.